This T cell receptor beta chain was identified during a study of PD-1 blockade in classical Hodgkin lymphoma. Germline-derived CDR1 and CDR2 are MGHRA and YSYEKL. The CDR3 has 13 amino acids. Deletions cut 0 bases from V and 8 bases from J, with 7 bases between. The time point here: cycle 4 day 1 (C4D1), after 6 weeks of nivolumab. Brentuximab vedotin exposure varied among the patients, all of whom had relapsed after autologous stem cell transplantation. Negative magnetic selection isolated CD4+ T cells from thawed PBMCs. Each best response was a complete response, a partial response or progressive disease. Findings and caveats of the study: Causes of the repertoire differences remain undefined, possibly disease activity or prior therapy. As was reported, newly diagnosed patients showed lower baseline TCR diversity than healthy donors did.

The data were produced by immunoSEQ multiplex PCR, yet TCRdb's version contains in-frame clones alone and is incomplete. The repertoire holds roughly 30,000 clones, with approximately 79% as singletons. This clone was counted between two and nine times. Its antigen remains unknown. This sequence originates from a human donor with classical Hodgkin lymphoma. The chain links TRBV4-1 to TRBJ1-4; unclear D gene. This material consisted of CD4+ T cells from blood, taken before the fourth cycle of nivolumab. This CDR3 is CASSQDSGEKLFF. The CDR3 DNA reads as TGCGCCAGCAGCCAAGATTCGGGGGAAAAACTGTTTTTT.